The table lists the clone carrying this T cell receptor beta chain with many counts. Its antigen is not known. Each single cDNA molecule received a unique molecular identifier. MiXCR, applied by TCRdb to the 5' RACE reads, yields one record per CDR3 protein. The sample lists some 50,000 distinct CDR3 sequences; around 8.6% were seen once. The data are from a study of early T cells in non-severe SARS-CoV-2 infection. Study-level information: Alpha and beta chains were unpaired, from unsorted whole-blood bulk RNA.

V was shortened by 4 bases and J by 8 bases, with 12 bases between the two germline ends. Germline V gene sequence: CDR1 SGHTA, CDR2 FQGTGA. This CDR3 region has 13 residues. General study points: VDJdb matching favored anti-spike CD8 responses, missing private and CD4 specificities.

The genes are TRBV7-3 and TRBJ2-1, with a possible D match to TRBD2 (5 bases). Material: whole blood, obtained at baseline. The receptor was derived from an adult who was a healthcare worker with PCR-confirmed SARS-CoV-2 infection or an uninfected control (not recorded which). This CDR3 is CASSSYLEDEQFF. The CDR3 region has the DNA TGTGCCAGCAGCTCCTACCTGGAGGATGAGCAGTTCTTC. Full variable domain (rest looked up from reference TRBV7-3 and TRBJ2-1): GAGVSQTPSNKVTEKGKYVELRCDPISGHTALYWYRQSLGQGPEFLIYFQGTGAADDSGLPNDRFFAVRPEGSVSTLKIQRTERGDSAVYLCASSSYLEDEQFFGPGTRLTVL.